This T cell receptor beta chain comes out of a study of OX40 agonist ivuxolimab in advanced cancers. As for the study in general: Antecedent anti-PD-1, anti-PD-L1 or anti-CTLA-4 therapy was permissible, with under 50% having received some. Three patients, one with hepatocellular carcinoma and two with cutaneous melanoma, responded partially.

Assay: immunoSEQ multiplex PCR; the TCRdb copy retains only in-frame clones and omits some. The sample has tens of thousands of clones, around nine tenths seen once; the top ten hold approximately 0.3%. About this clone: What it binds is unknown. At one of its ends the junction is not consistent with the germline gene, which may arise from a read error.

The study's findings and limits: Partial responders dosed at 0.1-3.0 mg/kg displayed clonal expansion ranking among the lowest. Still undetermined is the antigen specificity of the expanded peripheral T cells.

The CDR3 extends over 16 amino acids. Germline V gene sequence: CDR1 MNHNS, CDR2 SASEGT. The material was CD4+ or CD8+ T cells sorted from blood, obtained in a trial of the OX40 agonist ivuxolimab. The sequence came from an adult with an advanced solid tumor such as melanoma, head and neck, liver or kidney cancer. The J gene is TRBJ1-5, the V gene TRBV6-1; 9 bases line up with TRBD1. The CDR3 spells CAISEWGQGANQPQHF. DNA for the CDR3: TGTGCCATCAGTGAATGGGGACAGGGAGCAAATCAGCCCCAGCATTTT.